This passage covers 21 T cell receptor beta chains from one sample sequenced in a study of neurological immune-mediated disorders. Time point indicated: longitudinal time-point 3. TCRdb passed the 5' RACE reads through MiXCR, listing each CDR3 protein once. The sample lists 95,000 to 110,000 distinct CDR3 sequences, 10% to 12% occurring once. The sequenced sample consisted of PBMCs. The source of these receptors is a female donor with HTLV-1-associated myelopathy (HAM/TSP).

The sample holds a few counts of this clonotype. The J gene is TRBJ2-3, the V gene TRBV25-1; 9 nucleotides line up with TRBD1. This CDR3 is 15 amino acids long. Germline lookup yields CDR1 MGHDK and CDR2 SYGVNS. J was trimmed by 7 bases and V by 7 bases; bases with no gene match: 12. The CDR3, as DNA: TGTGCCAGCACTCAACAGGGGGCGCGCCCCAATACGCAGTATTTT. It codes for CASTQQGARPNTQYF.

Points on this clonotype: The junction shows a germline mismatch at one end, possibly a read error. J is TRBJ2-3 and V is TRBV15, with a possible D match to TRBD1 (6 bases). Germline CDR1 reads LNHNV; CDR2 reads YYDKDF (reference sequence). The CDR3 has 17 residues. The CDR3 region is CATSKESGVLGRDTQYF. CDR3 DNA: TGTGCTACCAGCAAAGAGTCAGGGGTCCTGGGGAGAGATACGCAGTATTTT.

There are many counts of this clonotype. DNA for the CDR3: TGTGCCATCAAGGCCAGGGAGGGTTACGAGCAGTACTTC. Translated: CAIKAREGYEQYF. The chain has TRBV10-3 and TRBJ2-7; TRBD2 agrees at 7 bases. Germline trimming cut 7 bases from V and 4 bases from J; bases unmatched to any gene: 7. Per the germline V gene, CDR1 is ENHRY and CDR2 is SYGVKD. The CDR3 sequence is 13 residues long.

In nucleotides, the CDR3 is TGTGCCAGCAGCCCGGACAGGGGGGGGCCCCTGGGTTACGAGCAGTACTTC. It encodes CASSPDRGGPLGYEQYF. The V and J genes are TRBV7-2 and TRBJ2-7; 10 bases match TRBD1. CDR1 is SGHTA, CDR2 FQGNSA, per germline. Trimming took 5 bases from V and 4 from J; bases not matched to a gene: 14. The CDR3 loop spans 17 amino acids.

This clonotype was counted at least ten times. This chain joins TRBV4-1 and TRBJ2-5; either TRBD1 or TRBD2 may fit D (5 bases each). The germline V gene encodes CDR1 MGHRA and CDR2 YSYEKL. This CDR3 region has 16 residues. V lost 1 base and J 3 bases, leaving 15 bases between the germline ends. The CDR3 protein is CASSQVFLLGEETQYF. The CDR3 DNA reads as TGCGCCAGCAGCCAAGTCTTTCTTCTGGGGGAAGAGACCCAGTACTTC.

This clonotype has a count of ten or more. The chain couples TRBV20-1 to TRBJ2-1, with D possibly TRBD1 on 5 matching bases. CDR1 DFQATT and CDR2 SNEGSKA come from the germline V gene (reference sequence). The V and J ends lost 3 bases and 5 bases respectively, with 14 bases between them. This CDR3 spans 14 amino acids. The CDR3 DNA reads as TGCAGTGCTAGTTGGGCAGGGTCCCACAATGAGCAGTTCTTC. It translates to CSASWAGSHNEQFF.

This clonotype came up many times. The chain employs TRBV7-2 and TRBJ2-7; D possibly corresponds to TRBD2 (6 bases). Germline V gives CDR1 SGHTA, CDR2 FQGNSA. Trimming pared 6 bases from V and 3 bases from J, leaving 15 bases between. CDR3 length: 14 amino acids. CDR3 DNA: TGTGCCAGCAGACTGGAGGGTTTGCACTACGAGCAGTACTTC. Encoded protein: CASRLEGLHYEQYF.

This clonotype was seen at least ten times. V gene TRBV7-2 combines with J gene TRBJ2-7; the D is unclear. Deletions cut 4 bases from V and 4 bases from J, with 8 bases between. Germline V gene lookup returns CDR1 SGHTA and CDR2 FQGNSA. The CDR3 extends over 12 amino acids. CDR3 sequence (DNA): TGTGCCAGCAGCTGGCTGGGGTACGAGCAGTACTTC. This translates into CASSWLGYEQYF.

This chain links TRBV28 with TRBJ2-3; 8 bases are shared with TRBD1. V was pared by 3 bases and J by 6 bases, with 20 bases of the junction left unmatched. The CDR3 spans 19 residues. The germline CDR1 and CDR2 sequences are MDHEN and SYDVKM. The chain's CDR3 is CASSFPLEGSGGPPDTQYF. In DNA, the CDR3 is TGTGCCAGCAGTTTCCCCCTCGAGGGTTCAGGGGGCCCCCCCGATACGCAGTATTTT.

This clonotype was recorded at least ten times. This chain joins TRBV12-3 or TRBV12-4 and TRBJ1-5; TRBD1 aligns across 7 bases. V lost 6 bases, J lost 1 base, and 9 bases stayed unmatched. The CDR3 is 16 residues long. Written as DNA, the CDR3 is TGTGCCAGCAGCTCCGGGAAACAGGGGAGCAATCAGCCCCAGCATTTT. Its translation: CASSSGKQGSNQPQHF.

This clonotype was seen at least ten times. This chain uses TRBV5-1 with TRBJ2-4, with 7 nucleotides matching TRBD2. The CDR3 is 22 residues long. Germline CDR1 and CDR2: SGHRS and YFSETQ. J was trimmed by 1 base and V by 3 bases; bases with no gene match: 25. The CDR3 DNA reads as TGCGCCAGCAGCTCCGAAGCAACTAAAGCGGGGTCTTACTCGGAGGCCAAAAACATTCAGTACTTC. Translated: CASSSEATKAGSYSEAKNIQYF.

This clonotype was detected many times. DNA of the CDR3: TGCGCCAGCAGCTTTTATCTACAGGGAGGAGGTTCACCCCTCCACTTT. Translating it yields CASSFYLQGGGSPLHF. The chain joins TRBV5-1 to TRBJ1-6; TRBD1 might be the D (6 bases). Per germline, CDR1 SGHRS and CDR2 YFSETQ. Trimming stripped 2 bases from V and 9 bases from J, with 18 bases between. The CDR3 has 16 amino acids.

The sample holds many counts of this clonotype. The gene calls are TRBV5-1 and TRBJ2-3; D possibly corresponds to TRBD2 (5 bases). This CDR3 is built from 13 residues. Germline V lookup: CDR1 SGHRS, CDR2 YFSETQ. The V end lost 4 bases, the J end lost 4 bases, and 10 bases lay between the germline ends. CDR3 DNA sequence: TGCGCCAGCAGCGACGGGGAACCAGATACGCAGTATTTT. Translated: CASSDGEPDTQYF.

The sample holds a few counts of this clonotype. The chain's CDR3 is CASSRHSGGNLNTGELFF. CDR3 bases: TGTGCCAGCAGCAGACATAGCGGGGGGAATCTTAACACCGGGGAGCTGTTTTTT. V is TRBV4-2 and J is TRBJ2-2; 10 bases map to TRBD2. Germline V gene lookup returns CDR1 LGHNA and CDR2 YNFKEQ. V lost 5 bases to trimming and J lost 2 bases; unmatched junction nucleotides: 11. The CDR3 spans 18 residues.

In this sample, this clonotype turned up many times. In DNA form, the CDR3 reads TGTGCCAGCAGTAATAAGGACGGCAGCGGAGCTTTCTTT. Residues: CASSNKDGSGAFF. J is TRBJ1-1 and V is TRBV11-1; D gene ambiguous. Germline lookup yields CDR1 SGHAT and CDR2 FQDESV (reference sequence). Trimming left V 6 bases short and J 10 bases short, with 18 bases between. This CDR3 spans 13 amino acids. The complete variable domain, with remaining parts taken from reference TRBV11-1 and TRBJ1-1, reads EAEVAQSPRYKITEKSQAVAFWCDPISGHATLYWYRQILGQGPELLVQFQDESVVDDSQLPKDRFSAERLKGVDSTLKIQPAELGDSAMYLCASSNKDGSGAFFGQGTRLTVV.

Worth noting for this clonotype: A much larger clone lies a single base off, so this may be a read error. V and J are TRBV5-1 and TRBJ2-3, with 9 nucleotides matching TRBD2. This CDR3 is built from 16 residues. V dropped 3 bases and J dropped 5; count of bases not matched to a gene: 10. Per germline, CDR1 SGHRS and CDR2 YFSETQ. The CDR3, as DNA: TGCGCCAGCAGCTCCGGGGCTAGCGGGGTCAAAGATACGCAGTATTTT. Translated, it gives CASSSGASGVKDTQYF.

In this sample, this clonotype turned up many times. The chain couples TRBV5-1 to TRBJ2-3; D is perhaps TRBD1 (5 bases). Germline V lookup: CDR1 SGHRS, CDR2 YFSETQ. Trimming left V 1 base short and J 4 bases short, with 16 bases between. This CDR3 region has 16 residues. The CDR3 DNA reads TGCGCCAGCAGCTTGTGGAGCCACAGGACCGCAGATACGCAGTATTTT. Translation gives CASSLWSHRTADTQYF.

The chain combines TRBV6-5 with TRBJ2-5; the D gene could be TRBD1 or TRBD2 (5 bases each). Between the trimmed V and J ends, which lost 0 bases and 6 bases, there was a span of 11 bases. Germline-derived CDR1 and CDR2 are MNHEY and SVGAGI. This CDR3 region has 14 residues. CDR3 sequence (DNA): TGTGCCAGCAGTTACTCTGGCAGGGAGAAGACCCAGTACTTC. Its translation is CASSYSGREKTQYF.

Ten or more counts support this clonotype. The chain has TRBV27 and TRBJ1-6, with D possibly TRBD1 on 5 matching bases. The CDR3 extends over 16 amino acids. The germline CDR1 and CDR2 sequences are MNHEY and SMNVEV (reference sequence). V was shortened by 0 bases and J by 5 bases, with 11 bases between the two germline ends. The CDR3 spells CASSLSRQTNNSPLHF. The CDR3 DNA follows: TGTGCCAGCAGTTTATCGAGACAGACAAATAATTCACCCCTCCACTTT.

The chain recombines TRBV7-6 with TRBJ2-2, with 7 nucleotides matching TRBD2. The CDR3 extends over 15 amino acids. Germline trimming cut 5 bases from V and 1 base from J; bases unmatched to any gene: 4. From germline, CDR1 is SGHVS and CDR2 FNYEAQ. The CDR3 nucleotides are TGTGCCAGCAGCCTCCCTAGCGGGAACACCGGGGAGCTGTTTTTT. Translation gives CASSLPSGNTGELFF. Supplemented by reference TRBV7-6 and TRBJ2-2, the full variable domain reads GAGVSQSPRYKVTKRGQDVALRCDPISGHVSLYWYRQALGQGPEFLTYFNYEAQQDKSGLPNDRFSAERPEGSISTLTIQRTEQRDSAMYRCASSLPSGNTGELFFGEGSRLTVL.

This clonotype was observed once. This may arise from a read error, as a much more abundant clone is one base away. This rearrangement joins TRBV7-9 to TRBJ1-1; D is uncertain. The CDR3 length is 13 residues. V dropped 5 bases and J dropped 5 bases, with 12 bases sitting between them. The germline gives CDR1 SEHNR, CDR2 FQNEAQ (reference sequence). CDR3 sequence reads: CASSRNSKTEAFF. DNA for the CDR3: TGTGCCAGCAGCCGAAACTCGAAAACTGAAGCTTTCTTT.